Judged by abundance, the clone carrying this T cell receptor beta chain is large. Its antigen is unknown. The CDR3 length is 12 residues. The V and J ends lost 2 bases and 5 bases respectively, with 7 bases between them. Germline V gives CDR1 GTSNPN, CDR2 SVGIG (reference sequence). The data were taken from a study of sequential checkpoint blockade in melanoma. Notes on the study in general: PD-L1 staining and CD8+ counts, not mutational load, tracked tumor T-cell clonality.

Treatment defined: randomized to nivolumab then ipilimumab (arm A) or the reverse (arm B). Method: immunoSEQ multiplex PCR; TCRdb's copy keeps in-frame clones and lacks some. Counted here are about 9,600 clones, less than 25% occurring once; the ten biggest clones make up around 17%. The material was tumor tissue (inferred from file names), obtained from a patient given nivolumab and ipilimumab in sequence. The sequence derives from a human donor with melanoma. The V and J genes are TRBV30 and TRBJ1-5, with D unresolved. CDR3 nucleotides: TGTGCCTGGAGTATGGCCGATCAGCCCCAGCATTTT. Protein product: CAWSMADQPQHF.